This TCR beta chain was sequenced for a study of blood T cells in healthy people across ages. Comments on this clonotype: The antigen remains unidentified.

V lost 2 bases, J lost 3 bases, and 11 bases lay in between. Looked up from germline, CDR1 is DFQATT and CDR2 is SNEGSKA (reference sequence). This CDR3 has 14 residues. The authors ran a second PCR of 7 to 11 cycles using a sample-barcoded 5' primer and a J-beta primer mix. Each single sample gave us at least 3 million CDR3-containing paired-end reads. TCRdb reprocessed the 5' RACE reads via MiXCR and lists one record per CDR3 protein. The sample yields about 800,000 distinct CDR3 sequences, 35% to 50% seen once. The sample, approximately 10 milliliters of peripheral blood, was drawn from each donor. Regarding the study as a whole: Expanded clonotype shifts may have been confounded, as the donors had an unknown CMV status. The diversity estimates, figures obtained from one million T cells, were considered underestimates.

The rearrangement links TRBV20-1 to TRBJ1-5; possible D gene TRBD1, 6 bases. The sequenced sample was blood. This sequence was found in a man older than 75 in good health. The CDR3, as DNA: TGCAGTGCTAGATACGGACAGAACAATCAGCCCCAGCATTTT. Translating gives CSARYGQNNQPQHF.